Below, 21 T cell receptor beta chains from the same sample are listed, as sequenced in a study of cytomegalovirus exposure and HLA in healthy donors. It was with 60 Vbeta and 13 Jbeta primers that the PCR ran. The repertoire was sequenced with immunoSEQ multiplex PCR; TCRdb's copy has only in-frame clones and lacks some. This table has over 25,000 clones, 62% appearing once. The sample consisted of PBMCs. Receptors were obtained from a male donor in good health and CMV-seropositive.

The CDR3, as DNA: TGCGCCGGAGCGAGGTCAGTCTCACCCCTCCACTTT. Translated: CAGARSVSPLHF. This rearrangement joins TRBV10-1 to TRBJ1-6; D gene unclear. V gave up 11 bases and J gave up 10 bases, with 15 bases separating them. Germline loops: CDR1 WNHNN, CDR2 SYGVQD (reference sequence). The CDR3 length is 12 residues.

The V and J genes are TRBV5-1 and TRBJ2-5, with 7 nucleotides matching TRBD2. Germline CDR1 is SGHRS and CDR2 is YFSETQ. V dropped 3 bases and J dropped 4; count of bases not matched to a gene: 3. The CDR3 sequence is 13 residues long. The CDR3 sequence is CASSSGGRETQYF. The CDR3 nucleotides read TGCGCCAGCAGCTCGGGGGGTCGAGAGACCCAGTACTTC.

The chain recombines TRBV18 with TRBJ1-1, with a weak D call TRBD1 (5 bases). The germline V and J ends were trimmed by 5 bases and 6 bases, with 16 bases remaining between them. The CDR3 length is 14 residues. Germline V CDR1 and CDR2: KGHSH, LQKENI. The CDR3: CASSNPGVGAEAFF. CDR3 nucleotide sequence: TGTGCCAGCTCAAACCCGGGGGTGGGGGCTGAAGCTTTCTTT.

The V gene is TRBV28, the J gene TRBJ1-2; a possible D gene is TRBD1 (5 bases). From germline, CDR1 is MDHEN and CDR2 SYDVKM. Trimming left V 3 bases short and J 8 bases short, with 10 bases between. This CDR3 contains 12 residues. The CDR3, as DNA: TGTGCCAGCAGTTTGCGGCAGGGCGGCTACACCTTC. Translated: CASSLRQGGYTF.

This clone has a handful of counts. DNA for the CDR3: TGTGCCAGCAGAGGACAGGGGGTGGCCAATCAGCCCCAGCATTTT. Translating it yields CASRGQGVANQPQHF. V usage is TRBV2 and J usage is TRBJ1-5; 10 nucleotides align to TRBD1. Germline CDR1 and CDR2: SNHLY and FYNNEI. The CDR3 is made up of 15 amino acids. V gave up 6 bases and J gave up 3 bases; unmatched junction bases: 5.

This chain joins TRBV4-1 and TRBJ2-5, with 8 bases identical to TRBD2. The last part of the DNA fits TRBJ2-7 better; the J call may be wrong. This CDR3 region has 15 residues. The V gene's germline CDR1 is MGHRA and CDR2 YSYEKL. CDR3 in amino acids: CASSQSGRSSYEQYF. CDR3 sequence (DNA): TGCGCCAGCAGCCAAAGCGGGAGAAGCTCCTACGAGCAGTACTTC.

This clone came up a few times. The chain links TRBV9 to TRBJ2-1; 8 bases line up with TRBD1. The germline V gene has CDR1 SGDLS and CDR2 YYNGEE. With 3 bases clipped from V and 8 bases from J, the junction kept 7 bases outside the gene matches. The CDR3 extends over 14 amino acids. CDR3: CASSAGQGWHEQFF. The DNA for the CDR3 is TGTGCCAGCAGCGCAGGACAGGGTTGGCATGAGCAGTTCTTC. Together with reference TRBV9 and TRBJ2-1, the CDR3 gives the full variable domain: DSGVTQTPKHLITATGQRVTLRCSPRSGDLSVYWYQQSLDQGLQFLIQYYNGEERAKGNILERFSAQQFPDLHSELNLSSLELGDSALYFCASSAGQGWHEQFFGPGTRLTVL.

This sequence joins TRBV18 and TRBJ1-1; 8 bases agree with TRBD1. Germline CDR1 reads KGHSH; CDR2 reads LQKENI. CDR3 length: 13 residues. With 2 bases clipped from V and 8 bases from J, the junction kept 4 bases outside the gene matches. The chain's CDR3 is CASSPGTGREAFF. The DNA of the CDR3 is TGTGCCAGCTCACCAGGGACAGGACGAGAAGCTTTCTTT. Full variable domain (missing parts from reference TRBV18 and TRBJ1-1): NAGVMQNPRHLVRRRGQEARLRCSPMKGHSHVYWYRQLPEEGLKFMVYLQKENIIDESGMPKERFSAEFPKEGPSILRIQQVVRGDSAAYFCASSPGTGREAFFGQGTRLTVV.

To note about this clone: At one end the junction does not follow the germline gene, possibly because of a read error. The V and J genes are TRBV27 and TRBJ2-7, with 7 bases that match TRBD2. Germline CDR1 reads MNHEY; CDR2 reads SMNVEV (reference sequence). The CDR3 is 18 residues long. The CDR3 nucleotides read TGTGCCAGCCTACCCCACCTCCTCGGACTCGCGGGAGTGGAGGAGCCGTACTTC. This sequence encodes CASLPHLLGLAGVEEPYF.

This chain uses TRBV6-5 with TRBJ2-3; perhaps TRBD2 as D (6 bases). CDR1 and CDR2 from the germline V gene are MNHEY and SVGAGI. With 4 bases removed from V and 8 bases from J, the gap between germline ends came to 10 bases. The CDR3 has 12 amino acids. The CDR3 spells CASSSTSSTQYF. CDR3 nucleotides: TGTGCCAGCAGTTCGACTAGTAGTACGCAGTATTTT.

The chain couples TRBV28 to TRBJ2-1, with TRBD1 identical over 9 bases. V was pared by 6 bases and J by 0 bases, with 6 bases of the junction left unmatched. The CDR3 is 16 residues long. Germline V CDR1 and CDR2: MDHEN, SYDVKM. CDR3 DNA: TGTGCCAGCAGCCGGACAGGGGTAAGCTCCTACAATGAGCAGTTCTTC. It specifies CASSRTGVSSYNEQFF.

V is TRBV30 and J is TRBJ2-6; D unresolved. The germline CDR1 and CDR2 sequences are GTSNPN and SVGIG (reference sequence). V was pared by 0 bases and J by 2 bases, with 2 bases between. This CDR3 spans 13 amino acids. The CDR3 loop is CAWSVAGANVLTF. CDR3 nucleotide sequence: TGTGCCTGGAGTGTCGCTGGGGCCAACGTCCTGACTTTC.

The CDR3 protein is CAWSVRVLTEAFF. CDR3 in DNA: TGTGCCTGGAGTGTACGGGTCCTAACTGAAGCTTTCTTT. The chain combines TRBV30 with TRBJ1-1; D uncertain. The CDR3 consists of 13 residues. V was cut by 0 bases and J by 5 bases, with 10 bases left in between. Germline loops: CDR1 GTSNPN, CDR2 SVGIG (reference sequence).

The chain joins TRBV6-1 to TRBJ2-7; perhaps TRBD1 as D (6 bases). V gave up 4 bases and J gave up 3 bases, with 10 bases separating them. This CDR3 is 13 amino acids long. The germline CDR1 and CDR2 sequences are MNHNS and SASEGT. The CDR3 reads CASSARQDYEQYF. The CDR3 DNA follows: TGTGCCAGCAGTGCTCGACAGGACTACGAGCAGTACTTC.

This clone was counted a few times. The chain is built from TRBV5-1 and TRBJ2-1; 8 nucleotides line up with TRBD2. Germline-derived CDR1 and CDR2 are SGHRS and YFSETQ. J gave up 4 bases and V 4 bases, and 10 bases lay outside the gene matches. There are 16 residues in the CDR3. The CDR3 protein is CASSPRGLDLYNEQFF. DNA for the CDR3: TGCGCCAGCAGCCCCCGGGGACTAGATTTGTACAATGAGCAGTTCTTC.

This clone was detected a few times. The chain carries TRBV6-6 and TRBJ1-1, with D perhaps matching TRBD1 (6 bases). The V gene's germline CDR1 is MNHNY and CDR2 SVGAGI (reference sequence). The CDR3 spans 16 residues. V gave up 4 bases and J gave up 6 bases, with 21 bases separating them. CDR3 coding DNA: TGTGCCAGCAGTTCGTCAGGACAGAGTGGAAACGCTGAAGCTTTCTTT. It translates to CASSSSGQSGNAEAFF.

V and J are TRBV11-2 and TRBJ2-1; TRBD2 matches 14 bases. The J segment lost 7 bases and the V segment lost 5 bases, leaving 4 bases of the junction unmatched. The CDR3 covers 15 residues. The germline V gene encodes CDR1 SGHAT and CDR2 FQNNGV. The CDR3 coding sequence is TGTGCCAGCAGCGCGGGACTAGCGGGGGAGAATGAGCAGTTCTTC. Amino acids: CASSAGLAGENEQFF.

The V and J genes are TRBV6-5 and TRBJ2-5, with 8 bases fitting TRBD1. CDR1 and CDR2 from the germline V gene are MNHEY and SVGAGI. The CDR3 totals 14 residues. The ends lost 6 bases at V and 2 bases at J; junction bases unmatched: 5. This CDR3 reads CASRPTGGQETQYF. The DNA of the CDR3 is TGTGCCAGCAGACCTACAGGGGGACAAGAGACCCAGTACTTC.

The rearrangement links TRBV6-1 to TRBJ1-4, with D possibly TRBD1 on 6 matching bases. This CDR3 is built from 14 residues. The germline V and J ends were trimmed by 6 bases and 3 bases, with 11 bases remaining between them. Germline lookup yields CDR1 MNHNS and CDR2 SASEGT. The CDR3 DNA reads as TGTGCCAGCAGATCCGGGACATCTAATGAAAAACTGTTTTTT. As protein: CASRSGTSNEKLFF.

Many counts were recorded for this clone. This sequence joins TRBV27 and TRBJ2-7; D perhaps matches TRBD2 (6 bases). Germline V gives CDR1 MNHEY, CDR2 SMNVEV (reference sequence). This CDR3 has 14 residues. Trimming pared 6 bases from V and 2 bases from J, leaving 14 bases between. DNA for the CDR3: TGTGCCAGCAGGCCATGGGACTCCCCCTACGAGCAGTACTTC. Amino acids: CASRPWDSPYEQYF.

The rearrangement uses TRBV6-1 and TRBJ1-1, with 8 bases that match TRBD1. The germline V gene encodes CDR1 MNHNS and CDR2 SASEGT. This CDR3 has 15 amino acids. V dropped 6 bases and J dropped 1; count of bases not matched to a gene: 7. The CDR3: CASRSRGQKNTEAFF. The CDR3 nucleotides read TGTGCCAGCAGGTCCAGGGGGCAGAAGAACACTGAAGCTTTCTTT.